This TCR beta chain was captured in a study of kidney transplant recipient with SARS-CoV-2 infection. There are 17 residues in the CDR3. Germline CDR1 WSHSY, CDR2 SAAADI. Trimming left V 5 bases short and J 4 bases short, with 23 bases between. This clonotype was seen repeatedly, ten times or more. TCRdb re-called the reads with MiXCR, one entry per CDR3 protein. In the table there are under 300,000 distinct CDR3 sequences, less than 35% of which are singletons. The receptor was isolated from a male patient between 25 and 39 years old who had COVID-19 and was a kidney transplant recipient. Some T cells may be provided by the graft donor. The gene calls are TRBV10-2 and TRBJ1-2; D uncertain. The sequencing used a blood sample, collected at baseline and between days 110 and 120 from a kidney transplant recipient. The CDR3 protein is CASSSCGTSRKTYGYTF. CDR3 nucleotides: TGCGCCAGCAGTTCATGCGGCACTTCTAGAAAGACCTATGGCTACACCTTC.